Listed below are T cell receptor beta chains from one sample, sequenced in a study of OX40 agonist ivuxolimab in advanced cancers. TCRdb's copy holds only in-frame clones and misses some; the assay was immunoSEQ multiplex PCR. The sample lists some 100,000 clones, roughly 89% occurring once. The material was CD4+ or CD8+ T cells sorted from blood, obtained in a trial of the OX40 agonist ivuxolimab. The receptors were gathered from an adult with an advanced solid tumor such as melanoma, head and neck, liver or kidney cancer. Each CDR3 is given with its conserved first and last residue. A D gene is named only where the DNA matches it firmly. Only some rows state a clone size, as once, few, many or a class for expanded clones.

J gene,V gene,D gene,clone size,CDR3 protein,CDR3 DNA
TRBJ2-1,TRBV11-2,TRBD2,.,CASSPPGLAGNEQFF,TGTGCCAGCAGCCCCCCGGGACTAGCCGGAAATGAGCAGTTCTTC
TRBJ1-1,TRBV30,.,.,CAWTDRAWAAFF,TGTGCCTGGACAGACCGGGCTTGGGCAGCTTTCTTT
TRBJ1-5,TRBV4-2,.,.,CASSSQAGRNQPQHF,TGTGCCAGCAGCAGCCAAGCGGGGCGGAATCAGCCCCAGCATTTT
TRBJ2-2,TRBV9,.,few,CASSVRVGGELFF,TGTGCCAGCAGCGTCAGGGTAGGCGGGGAGCTGTTTTTT
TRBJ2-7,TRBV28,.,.,CASSDVVPRRYEQYF,TGTGCCAGCAGTGATGTAGTTCCTCGGAGGTACGAGCAGTACTTC
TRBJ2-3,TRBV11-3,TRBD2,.,CASSFGGSDTQYF,TGTGCCAGCAGCTTCGGGGGGTCAGATACGCAGTATTTT
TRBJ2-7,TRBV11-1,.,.,CASSHRQGGYEQYF,TGTGCCAGCAGTCACAGGCAGGGGGGATACGAGCAGTACTTC
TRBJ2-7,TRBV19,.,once,CASSINFAYEQYF,TGTGCCAGTAGTATTAACTTCGCCTACGAGCAGTACTTC
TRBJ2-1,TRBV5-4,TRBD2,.,CASSKAGASYNEQFF,TGTGCCAGCAGCAAAGCGGGGGCATCCTACAATGAGCAGTTCTTC
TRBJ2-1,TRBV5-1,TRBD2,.,CASSLRLAEISYNEQFF,TGCGCCAGCAGCTTAAGACTAGCGGAGATCTCCTACAATGAGCAGTTCTTC